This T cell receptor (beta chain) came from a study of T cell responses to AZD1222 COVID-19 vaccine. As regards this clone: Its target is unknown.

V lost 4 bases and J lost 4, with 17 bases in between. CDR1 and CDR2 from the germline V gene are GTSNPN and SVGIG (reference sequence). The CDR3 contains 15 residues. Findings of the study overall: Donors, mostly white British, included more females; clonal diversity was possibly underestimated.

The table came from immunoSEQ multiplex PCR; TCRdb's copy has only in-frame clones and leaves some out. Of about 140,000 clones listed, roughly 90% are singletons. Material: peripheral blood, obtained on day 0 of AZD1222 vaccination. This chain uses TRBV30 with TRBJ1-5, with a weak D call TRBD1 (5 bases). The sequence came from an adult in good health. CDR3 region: CAWTPGTTKNQPQHF. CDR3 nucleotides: TGTGCCTGGACCCCCGGGACCACTAAGAATCAGCCCCAGCATTTT.